Below, one TCR beta chain is given with its context. These data come from a study of technical replicates of blood from several donors. Per the germline V gene, CDR1 is LNHDA and CDR2 is SQIVND (reference sequence). The junction had 10 bases not matched to a gene; V was cut back by 5 bases and J by 7 bases. The CDR3 is 15 residues long. Only in-frame clones appear in the TCRdb table, and some are missing; sequencing was by immunoSEQ multiplex PCR. This table holds tens of thousands of clones, 94% found once. Sequencing was performed on T cells isolated from PBMCs. The receptor was isolated from a human donor in good health. V and J are TRBV19 and TRBJ1-5; TRBD1 matches at 8 bases. CDR3: CASSLADRADQPQHF. The CDR3 bases are TGTGCCAGTAGTCTCGCGGACAGGGCAGACCAGCCCCAGCATTTT.